This T cell receptor beta chain is drawn from a study of OX40 agonist ivuxolimab in advanced cancers. Study at large: Ivuxolimab, an agonist antibody against OX40 (CD134), was given to patients. Three patients, one with hepatocellular carcinoma and two with cutaneous melanoma, responded partially.

About this clone itself: Its target is not known.

CDR1 is LGHNT and CDR2 is FRNRAP in the germline V gene. There are 15 residues in the CDR3. Trimming removed 1 base from V and 0 bases from J, with 10 bases in between. Whole-study results and caveats: In general, CD8+ T cells held more expanded clones than CD4+ did, on average. There was clonal expansion of CD4+ and CD8+ blood T cells by week 6 at 0.1 to 3.0 mg/kg.

Some clones are missing from TCRdb's copy, which holds only in-frame ones; the method was immunoSEQ multiplex PCR. The profile covers roughly 75,000 clones, with 70% to 90% appearing a single time and 6.5% taken by the ten largest. The sample in question was CD4+ or CD8+ T cells sorted from blood, obtained in a trial of the OX40 agonist ivuxolimab. The rearrangement links TRBV12-5 to TRBJ2-7; D perhaps matches TRBD1 (5 bases). This TCR was sampled from an adult with an advanced solid tumor such as melanoma, head and neck, liver or kidney cancer. The CDR3 protein is CASGLATGPSYEQYF. The CDR3 DNA reads TGTGCTAGTGGTTTGGCCACAGGCCCCTCCTACGAGCAGTACTTC. Looking up the rest from reference TRBV12-5 and TRBJ2-7 gives the full variable domain: DARVTQTPRHKVTEMGQEVTMRCQPILGHNTVFWYRQTMMQGLELLAYFRNRAPLDDSGMPKDRFSAEMPDATLATLKIQPSEPRDSAVYFCASGLATGPSYEQYFGPGTRLTVT.